This is a list of T cell receptor beta chains from one sample in a study of control samples from healthy donors and cancer patients. The table came from immunoSEQ multiplex PCR; TCRdb's copy has only in-frame clones and leaves some out. This table holds about 140,000 clones, around 90% found once. The sequenced material came from blood. The receptors here all came from a man aged 25-40 years in good health. CDR3s include the opening cysteine and the closing phenylalanine or tryptophan. A D gene is named only where the DNA matches it firmly. Rows give clone size only sometimes, using once, few, many, or a class for an expanded clone.

v_call: TRBV3-1/TRBV3-2
clone_size: .
d_call: TRBD1
j_call: TRBJ1-1
cdr3_aa: CASSYRTGGIAEAFF
cdr3_nt: TGTGCCAGCAGCTACCGGACAGGGGGCATCGCTGAAGCTTTCTTT

v_call: TRBV19
clone_size: .
d_call: TRBD2
j_call: TRBJ2-2
cdr3_aa: CASSWGGPVGGELFF
cdr3_nt: TGTGCCAGTAGTTGGGGAGGGCCTGTTGGCGGGGAGCTGTTTTTT

v_call: TRBV6-4
clone_size: few
d_call: .
j_call: TRBJ2-3
cdr3_aa: CASSDREGSTDTQYF
cdr3_nt: TGTGCCAGCAGTGACAGGGAAGGCAGCACAGATACGCAGTATTTT

v_call: TRBV7-6
clone_size: .
d_call: .
j_call: TRBJ2-5
cdr3_aa: CASTRGNRKYQETQYF
cdr3_nt: TGTGCCAGCACAAGAGGGAACAGAAAGTACCAAGAGACCCAGTACTTC

v_call: TRBV30
clone_size: .
d_call: TRBD1
j_call: TRBJ2-1
cdr3_aa: CARRDRGSSYNEQFF
cdr3_nt: TGTGCCAGGCGAGACAGGGGAAGCTCCTACAATGAGCAGTTCTTC

v_call: TRBV12-3/TRBV12-4
clone_size: .
d_call: .
j_call: TRBJ1-2
cdr3_aa: CASSSGDYGYTF
cdr3_nt: TGTGCCAGCAGTAGCGGTGACTATGGCTACACCTTC

v_call: TRBV28
clone_size: once
d_call: TRBD1
j_call: TRBJ1-5
cdr3_aa: CASSHGQGVHF
cdr3_nt: TGTGCCAGCAGCCATGGACAGGGTGTACATTTT

v_call: TRBV24-1
clone_size: .
d_call: TRBD1
j_call: TRBJ2-1
cdr3_aa: CATARTGASLNEQFF
cdr3_nt: TGTGCCACCGCAAGGACAGGGGCTTCGCTCAATGAGCAGTTCTTC

v_call: TRBV28
clone_size: .
d_call: .
j_call: TRBJ2-3
cdr3_aa: CASSLRARGTDTQYF
cdr3_nt: TGTGCCAGCAGCTTACGCGCGAGGGGCACAGATACGCAGTATTTT

v_call: TRBV7-9
clone_size: .
d_call: .
j_call: TRBJ1-1
cdr3_aa: CASSHTRADTEAFF
cdr3_nt: TGTGCCAGCAGCCACACCCGGGCGGACACTGAAGCTTTCTTT

v_call: TRBV28
clone_size: once
d_call: .
j_call: TRBJ1-1
cdr3_aa: CASSLSGALNTEAFF
cdr3_nt: TGTGCCAGCAGTTTATCTGGGGCACTAAACACTGAAGCTTTCTTT

v_call: TRBV5-4
clone_size: .
d_call: .
j_call: TRBJ2-2
cdr3_aa: CASSFRNTGELFF
cdr3_nt: TGTGCCAGCAGCTTTAGGAACACCGGGGAGCTGTTTTTT

v_call: TRBV4-2
clone_size: .
d_call: .
j_call: TRBJ1-5
cdr3_aa: CASSQRMGWGNQPQHF
cdr3_nt: TGTGCCAGCAGCCAACGGATGGGATGGGGCAATCAGCCCCAGCATTTT

v_call: TRBV10-2
clone_size: once
d_call: TRBD1
j_call: TRBJ2-2
cdr3_aa: CASSYKGAGTGELFF
cdr3_nt: TGCGCCAGCAGTTACAAGGGGGCGGGCACCGGGGAGCTGTTTTTT

v_call: TRBV30
clone_size: .
d_call: TRBD1
j_call: TRBJ2-5
cdr3_aa: CAWSVRGQGQETQYF
cdr3_nt: TGTGCCTGGAGTGTGAGGGGACAGGGACAAGAGACCCAGTACTTC

v_call: TRBV6-5
clone_size: .
d_call: .
j_call: TRBJ1-1
cdr3_aa: CASLSRGNTEAFF
cdr3_nt: TGTGCCAGCCTTTCCCGGGGGAACACTGAAGCTTTCTTT

v_call: TRBV2
clone_size: .
d_call: .
j_call: TRBJ2-3
cdr3_aa: CARTSDRRDTQYF
cdr3_nt: TGTGCCAGGACATCTGACAGGCGAGATACGCAGTATTTT

v_call: TRBV2
clone_size: .
d_call: .
j_call: TRBJ2-4
cdr3_aa: CASSDERASKNIQYF
cdr3_nt: TGTGCCAGCAGTGATGAGCGGGCCTCCAAAAACATTCAGTACTTC

v_call: TRBV4-1
clone_size: .
d_call: .
j_call: TRBJ2-1
cdr3_aa: CASSQDGGLGYNEQFF
cdr3_nt: TGCGCCAGCAGCCAAGATGGGGGGTTGGGCTACAATGAGCAGTTCTTC

v_call: TRBV5-6
clone_size: .
d_call: TRBD2
j_call: TRBJ2-7
cdr3_aa: CASSQLAFITYEQYF
cdr3_nt: TGTGCCAGCAGCCAACTAGCGTTTATTACCTACGAGCAGTACTTC

v_call: TRBV5-6
clone_size: .
d_call: .
j_call: TRBJ1-3
cdr3_aa: CASSFRRGSGNTIYF
cdr3_nt: TGTGCCAGCAGCTTCAGGCGAGGCTCTGGAAACACCATATATTTT

v_call: TRBV20-1
clone_size: .
d_call: TRBD2
j_call: TRBJ2-7
cdr3_aa: CSAKGLVEQYF
cdr3_nt: TGCAGTGCTAAAGGACTAGTCGAGCAGTACTTC

v_call: TRBV6-1
clone_size: .
d_call: .
j_call: TRBJ1-6
cdr3_aa: CASSEAAQVSPLHF
cdr3_nt: TGTGCCAGCAGTGAAGCTGCCCAGGTTTCACCCCTCCACTTT

v_call: TRBV19
clone_size: once
d_call: .
j_call: TRBJ2-1
cdr3_aa: CASSMRLGYNEQFF
cdr3_nt: TGTGCCAGTAGTATGCGCTTGGGCTACAATGAGCAGTTCTTC

v_call: TRBV27
clone_size: .
d_call: .
j_call: TRBJ1-2
cdr3_aa: CASSLRGGPYGYTF
cdr3_nt: TGTGCCAGCAGTTTAAGAGGGGGACCCTATGGCTACACCTTC

v_call: TRBV5-4
clone_size: .
d_call: .
j_call: TRBJ2-1
cdr3_aa: CASSDLYEQFF
cdr3_nt: TGTGCCAGCAGTGACCTCTATGAGCAGTTCTTC

v_call: TRBV19
clone_size: .
d_call: .
j_call: TRBJ1-1
cdr3_aa: CASSVGLKMNTEAFF
cdr3_nt: TGTGCCAGTAGTGTAGGACTGAAAATGAACACTGAAGCTTTCTTT

v_call: TRBV9
clone_size: .
d_call: .
j_call: TRBJ1-1
cdr3_aa: CASSVAGLGTEAFF
cdr3_nt: TGTGCCAGCAGCGTAGCAGGGCTGGGCACTGAAGCTTTCTTT

v_call: TRBV15
clone_size: .
d_call: .
j_call: TRBJ1-1
cdr3_aa: CATSRDSPDKINTEAFF
cdr3_nt: TGTGCCACCAGCAGAGACTCCCCAGACAAGATAAACACTGAAGCTTTCTTT

v_call: TRBV5-4
clone_size: .
d_call: TRBD1
j_call: TRBJ2-2
cdr3_aa: CASSKGQGVGTGELFF
cdr3_nt: TGTGCCAGCAGTAAGGGACAGGGGGTTGGCACCGGGGAGCTGTTTTTT

v_call: TRBV12-1
clone_size: .
d_call: .
j_call: TRBJ1-1
cdr3_aa: CASSFVRAEDTEAFF
cdr3_nt: TGTGCCAGCAGCTTTGTCAGGGCGGAGGACACTGAAGCTTTCTTT

v_call: TRBV28
clone_size: once
d_call: .
j_call: TRBJ1-1
cdr3_aa: CASSLVAMNTEAFF
cdr3_nt: TGTGCCAGCAGTCTCGTGGCAATGAACACTGAAGCTTTCTTT

v_call: TRBV9
clone_size: .
d_call: .
j_call: TRBJ1-1
cdr3_aa: CASSVEFWNSEAFF
cdr3_nt: TGTGCCAGCAGCGTAGAGTTTTGGAACTCTGAAGCTTTCTTT

v_call: TRBV10-3
clone_size: .
d_call: TRBD1
j_call: TRBJ2-1
cdr3_aa: CATLGTGESNEQFF
cdr3_nt: TGTGCCACCCTCGGGACAGGAGAATCCAATGAGCAGTTCTTC

v_call: TRBV7-9
clone_size: .
d_call: TRBD2
j_call: TRBJ2-1
cdr3_aa: CASSHAAGAYNEQFF
cdr3_nt: TGTGCCAGCAGCCACGCAGCGGGAGCCTACAATGAGCAGTTCTTC

v_call: TRBV7-9
clone_size: .
d_call: .
j_call: TRBJ2-3
cdr3_aa: CASRLGSTDTQYF
cdr3_nt: TGTGCCAGCAGACTAGGAAGCACAGATACGCAGTATTTT

v_call: TRBV18
clone_size: .
d_call: TRBD2
j_call: TRBJ2-1
cdr3_aa: CASSPGVLAGPTYNEQFF
cdr3_nt: TGTGCCAGCTCACCAGGTGTTCTAGCGGGACCTACATACAATGAGCAGTTCTTC

v_call: TRBV14
clone_size: .
d_call: .
j_call: TRBJ2-1
cdr3_aa: CASSQDWREQFF
cdr3_nt: TGTGCCAGCAGCCAAGACTGGCGTGAGCAGTTCTTC

v_call: TRBV19
clone_size: .
d_call: .
j_call: TRBJ2-3
cdr3_aa: CASSTLEEVTDTQYF
cdr3_nt: TGTGCCAGTAGTACCCTAGAGGAAGTCACAGATACGCAGTATTTT

v_call: TRBV4-1
clone_size: .
d_call: .
j_call: TRBJ2-7
cdr3_aa: CASGRDPSYEQYF
cdr3_nt: TGCGCCAGCGGCCGGGATCCCTCCTACGAGCAGTACTTC

v_call: TRBV6-2/TRBV6-3
clone_size: .
d_call: .
j_call: TRBJ1-2
cdr3_aa: CASSPPDRNYGYTF
cdr3_nt: TGTGCCAGCAGCCCCCCAGACAGAAACTATGGCTACACCTTC

v_call: TRBV3-1/TRBV3-2
clone_size: .
d_call: .
j_call: TRBJ1-1
cdr3_aa: CASSRTENTEAFF
cdr3_nt: TGTGCCAGCAGCCGAACAGAGAACACTGAAGCTTTCTTT

v_call: TRBV9
clone_size: .
d_call: .
j_call: TRBJ1-2
cdr3_aa: CASSSLKGRASGGYTF
cdr3_nt: TGTGCCAGCAGCTCCCTAAAGGGGCGGGCAAGCGGTGGCTACACCTTC

v_call: TRBV6-1
clone_size: .
d_call: .
j_call: TRBJ1-1
cdr3_aa: CASREGRNTEAFF
cdr3_nt: TGTGCCAGCAGGGAAGGGAGAAACACTGAAGCTTTCTTT

v_call: TRBV5-4
clone_size: .
d_call: .
j_call: TRBJ2-1
cdr3_aa: CASSLTQGDEQFF
cdr3_nt: TGTGCCAGCAGCTTGACCCAGGGCGATGAGCAGTTCTTC

v_call: TRBV3-1/TRBV3-2
clone_size: once
d_call: .
j_call: TRBJ2-5
cdr3_aa: CASSRFPGAPGETQYF
cdr3_nt: TGTGCCAGCAGCCGATTCCCCGGGGCCCCCGGGGAGACCCAGTACTTC

v_call: TRBV5-6
clone_size: .
d_call: .
j_call: TRBJ1-1
cdr3_aa: CASSFLRGKRTEAFF
cdr3_nt: TGTGCCAGCAGCTTCTTGAGGGGTAAAAGGACTGAAGCTTTCTTT